These 10 T cell receptor beta chains originate from one sample sequenced in a study of PD-1 and CTLA-4 blockade in melanoma. Measured with immunoSEQ multiplex PCR; TCRdb has only the in-frame clones, and not every one. The data contain fewer than 35,000 clones, 88% of them seen just once; the ten biggest clones take up around 6.3%. The input for sequencing was CD8+ T cells from peripheral blood, taken from a patient given anti-PD-1 treatment. The source of these receptors is a human donor with melanoma.

The J gene is TRBJ2-5, the V gene TRBV27, with 12 bases lining up with TRBD2. The length of the CDR3 is 16 residues. J gave up 4 bases and V 6 bases, and 9 bases lay outside the gene matches. Germline CDR1 reads MNHEY; CDR2 reads SMNVEV (reference sequence). CDR3 residues: CASSRLAGAQGETQYF. The CDR3, as DNA: TGTGCCAGCAGCCGACTAGCGGGGGCGCAGGGAGAGACCCAGTACTTC.

V gene TRBV28 combines with J gene TRBJ2-7; no definite D call. This CDR3 has 14 residues. The ends were cut back, 2 bases at V and 3 bases at J, with 11 bases in the middle. Germline V gives CDR1 MDHEN, CDR2 SYDVKM. The CDR3 region is CASSLEGFGYEQYF. In DNA, the CDR3 is TGTGCCAGCAGTTTAGAAGGGTTCGGCTACGAGCAGTACTTC.

The chain joins TRBV28 to TRBJ2-1; 9 bases map to TRBD1. Germline CDR1 reads MDHEN; CDR2 reads SYDVKM. This CDR3 is 16 amino acids long. V lost 2 bases to trimming and J lost 2 bases; unmatched junction nucleotides: 4. CDR3 coding DNA: TGTGCCAGCAGTTTAGGGGGACAGGGTCCCTACAATGAGCAGTTCTTC. Translation gives CASSLGGQGPYNEQFF.

V gene TRBV5-5 combines with J gene TRBJ1-1, with D possibly TRBD1 on 5 matching bases. V shed 4 bases and J shed 3 bases, with 13 bases lying between them. The germline V gene encodes CDR1 SGHKS and CDR2 YYEKEE (reference sequence). The CDR3 sequence is 14 residues long. DNA of the CDR3: TGTGCCAGCAGCCGGTGGGGGGATGACACTGAAGCTTTCTTT. Its protein product is CASSRWGDDTEAFF.

J is TRBJ2-7 and V is TRBV5-1; weak D call: TRBD1 (6 bases). This CDR3 has 14 residues. Trimming cost V 0 bases and J 4 bases, with 11 bases left between them. The germline V gene has CDR1 SGHRS and CDR2 YFSETQ. Written as DNA, the CDR3 is TGCGCCAGCAGCTTGGGTGGGGGCCCTTACGAGCAGTACTTC. The encoded protein is CASSLGGGPYEQYF.

V usage is TRBV11-3 and J usage is TRBJ2-1; D may correspond to TRBD1 or TRBD2 (5 bases each). Germline V gives CDR1 SGHNT, CDR2 YENEEA. Trimming removed 5 bases at V and 8 bases at J, with 10 bases between. The CDR3 covers 12 residues. The CDR3 here is CASSPGTYEQFF. CDR3 DNA sequence: TGTGCCAGCAGCCCCGGGACGTATGAGCAGTTCTTC.

The chain uses TRBV19 and TRBJ1-5; D remains ambiguous. Trimming removed 3 bases from V and 0 bases from J, with 18 bases in between. Per the germline V gene, CDR1 is LNHDA and CDR2 is SQIVND (reference sequence). The CDR3 is 18 amino acids. The CDR3 DNA reads as TGTGCCAGTAGTATTCTCTTAGGGCAACTCTATAGCAATCAGCCCCAGCATTTT. Translation gives CASSILLGQLYSNQPQHF.

This chain joins TRBV7-9 and TRBJ2-7; 10 bases align to TRBD1. The length of the CDR3 is 15 residues. Looked up from germline, CDR1 is SEHNR and CDR2 is FQNEAQ (reference sequence). Germline trimming cut 3 bases from V and 4 bases from J; bases unmatched to any gene: 6. CDR3 nucleotides: TGTGCCAGCAGCTTCCCGGGACAGGGGAAATACGAGCAGTACTTC. Protein sequence: CASSFPGQGKYEQYF.

This clone has a handful of counts. The V gene is TRBV6-6, the J gene TRBJ1-2; 10 nucleotides line up with TRBD1. V was pared by 4 bases and J by 1 base, with 3 bases of the junction left unmatched. Germline V gene sequence: CDR1 MNHNY, CDR2 SVGAGI (reference sequence). The CDR3 length is 15 residues. The CDR3 nucleotides read TGTGCCAGCAGTTTTGGGACAGGGGATAACTATGGCTACACCTTC. This sequence encodes CASSFGTGDNYGYTF.

The rearrangement uses TRBV12-2 and TRBJ2-3; the table's TRBD1 call for D was not verified on the DNA. TRBV12-2 is a pseudogene. The CDR3 extends over 14 amino acids. The CDR3 bases are TGTGCAAGTCGCCCAACAGGGGGCGAAGATACGCAGTATTTT. Its translation is CASRPTGGEDTQYF.